What follows are 14 T cell receptor beta chains derived from one specimen sequenced in a study of control samples from healthy donors and cancer patients. The protocol was immunoSEQ multiplex PCR, while the TCRdb copy is restricted to in-frame clones and leaves out a portion. The sample gives roughly 100,000 clones, around 90% of which show up once; roughly an eighth is in the top ten. The source material was blood. These receptors were collected from a man aged 25 to 40 in good health.

The chain carries TRBV5-6 and TRBJ2-7, with 8 bases identical to TRBD1. V lost 5 bases to trimming and J lost 4 bases; unmatched junction nucleotides: 5. Germline values: CDR1 SGHDT, CDR2 YYEEEE. The CDR3 length is 13 residues. The DNA of the CDR3 is TGTGCCAGCAGAGACAGGACAGGGTACGAGCAGTACTTC. It encodes CASRDRTGYEQYF.

The chain combines TRBV28 with TRBJ1-1; D is unresolved. The CDR3 length is 12 residues. Looked up from germline, CDR1 is MDHEN and CDR2 is SYDVKM. Trimming left V 3 bases short and J 4 bases short, with 6 bases between. In DNA form, the CDR3 reads TGTGCCAGCAGTTTGGTGAGCACTGAAGCTTTCTTT. Translation gives CASSLVSTEAFF.

The CDR3 reads CASSLAWGAGGYTF. CDR3 DNA: TGTGCCAGCAGTCTAGCATGGGGCGCGGGTGGCTACACCTTC. The chain links TRBV27 to TRBJ1-2; perhaps TRBD1 as D (5 bases). CDR1 and CDR2 (germline): MNHEY, SMNVEV (reference sequence). The CDR3 consists of 14 residues. V shed 5 bases and J shed 7 bases, with 17 bases lying between them.

The J gene is TRBJ1-1, the V gene TRBV12-3 or TRBV12-4, with 7 bases fitting TRBD1. Trimming at V came to 5 bases and at J to 4 bases, leaving 4 bases not matched to a gene. CDR3 length: 13 residues. The CDR3 bases are TGTGCCAGCAGTCCGACAGGGCTCACTGAAGCTTTCTTT. Protein sequence: CASSPTGLTEAFF.

In DNA form, the CDR3 reads TGTGCCAGCAGCTCTCGGGGGGGAGTTGCAGATACGCAGTATTTT. As protein: CASSSRGGVADTQYF. V and J are TRBV11-2 and TRBJ2-3; 8 bases are shared with TRBD2. Germline trimming cut 4 bases from V and 4 bases from J; bases unmatched to any gene: 7. CDR3 length: 15 amino acids. Germline V gene data show CDR1 as SGHAT and CDR2 as FQNNGV.

The chain links TRBV19 to TRBJ1-6; D gene uncertain. This CDR3 region has 15 residues. In germline, CDR1 is LNHDA, CDR2 SQIVND (reference sequence). V lost 6 bases to trimming and J lost 10 bases, with 19 bases between them. The CDR3 bases are TGTGCCAGTAGATTGGACTACCCTTCGCGGTCACCCCTCCACTTT. Protein sequence: CASRLDYPSRSPLHF. Supplemented by reference TRBV19 and TRBJ1-6, the full variable domain reads DGGITQSPKYLFRKEGQNVTLSCEQNLNHDAMYWYRQDPGQGLRLIYYSQIVNDFQKGDIAEGYSVSREKKESFPLTVTSAQKNPTAFYLCASRLDYPSRSPLHFGNGTRLTVT.

The chain carries TRBV12-3 or TRBV12-4 and TRBJ1-1; D may be TRBD1 (6 bases). The CDR3 runs to 13 residues. V lost 6 bases and J 4 bases, leaving 12 bases between the germline ends. DNA of the CDR3: TGTGCCAGCAGGGGGGGGGCTAGCACTGAAGCTTTCTTT. As protein: CASRGGASTEAFF.

The chain uses TRBV2 and TRBJ2-5; the D is unclear. From germline, CDR1 is SNHLY and CDR2 FYNNEI. CDR3 length: 12 amino acids. Trimming left V 8 bases short and J 5 bases short, with 12 bases between. Here the CDR3 DNA reads TGTGCCAGCCACGGTTTTAAGGAGACCCAGTACTTC. Translating it yields CASHGFKETQYF.

V gene TRBV28 combines with J gene TRBJ2-7; no reliable D call. Germline CDR1 reads MDHEN; CDR2 reads SYDVKM. The germline V and J ends were trimmed by 1 base and 0 bases, with 7 bases remaining between them. This CDR3 has 14 residues. In DNA form, the CDR3 reads TGTGCCAGCAGTTTATTAACTCACTCCTACGAGCAGTACTTC. It translates to CASSLLTHSYEQYF.

The chain employs TRBV28 and TRBJ1-5; D unclear. Germline V gene lookup returns CDR1 MDHEN and CDR2 SYDVKM. Trimming pared 7 bases from V and 4 bases from J, leaving 14 bases between. This CDR3 has 14 residues. CDR3 loop: CASIARPANQPQHF. The CDR3 bases are TGTGCCAGCATTGCCCGACCGGCTAATCAGCCCCAGCATTTT.

This clone was seen a few times. Other DNA sequences from this sample encode an identical CDR3 as well. The chain carries TRBV18 and TRBJ1-1; D is uncertain. There are 13 residues in the CDR3. V was shortened by 3 bases and J by 1 base, with 6 bases between the two germline ends. CDR1 is KGHSH and CDR2 is LQKENI in the germline V gene. Here the CDR3 reads CASSPGGNTEAFF. The CDR3 DNA is TGTGCCAGCTCACCCGGCGGGAACACTGAAGCTTTCTTT.

This chain joins TRBV12-3 or TRBV12-4 and TRBJ1-1; D unresolved. This CDR3 is 13 amino acids long. V was pared by 3 bases and J by 1 base, with 6 bases between. The CDR3 protein is CASSFPGNTEAFF. In nucleotides, the CDR3 is TGTGCCAGCAGTTTCCCCGGGAACACTGAAGCTTTCTTT.

The chain has TRBV28 and TRBJ1-2; no clear D gene. This CDR3 contains 12 residues. CDR1 is MDHEN, CDR2 SYDVKM, per germline. V shed 2 bases and J shed 3 bases, with 4 bases lying between them. CDR3 sequence (DNA): TGTGCCAGCAGTTTACAAGACTATGGCTACACCTTC. It encodes CASSLQDYGYTF.

V usage is TRBV7-3 and J usage is TRBJ2-7; D is perhaps TRBD2 (6 bases). There are 14 residues in the CDR3. Per the germline V gene, CDR1 is SGHTA and CDR2 is FQGTGA. Between the trimmed V and J ends, which lost 5 bases and 6 bases, there was a span of 17 bases. CDR3 region: CASSPQGGQREQYF. The CDR3 region has the DNA TGTGCCAGCAGCCCCCAGGGAGGCCAGCGCGAGCAGTACTTC.